The present entry profiles one T cell receptor beta chain with its context. V trimming: 6 bases; J trimming: 0 bases; junction bases outside the gene matches: 5. CDR3 length equals 15 residues. Germline lookup yields CDR1 KGHSH and CDR2 LQKENI. These data are taken from a study of control samples from healthy donors and cancer patients. Measured with immunoSEQ multiplex PCR; TCRdb has only the in-frame clones, and not every one. The table records about 100,000 clones, 85% of them present only once. The V gene is TRBV18, the J gene TRBJ1-5, with 7 bases lining up with TRBD1. What was sequenced was blood. The TCR sequence derives from a man aged 25 to 45 in good health. The DNA for the CDR3 is TGTGCCAGCTCCCGCCGACAGGGTAGCAATCAGCCCCAGCATTTT. As protein: CASSRRQGSNQPQHF.